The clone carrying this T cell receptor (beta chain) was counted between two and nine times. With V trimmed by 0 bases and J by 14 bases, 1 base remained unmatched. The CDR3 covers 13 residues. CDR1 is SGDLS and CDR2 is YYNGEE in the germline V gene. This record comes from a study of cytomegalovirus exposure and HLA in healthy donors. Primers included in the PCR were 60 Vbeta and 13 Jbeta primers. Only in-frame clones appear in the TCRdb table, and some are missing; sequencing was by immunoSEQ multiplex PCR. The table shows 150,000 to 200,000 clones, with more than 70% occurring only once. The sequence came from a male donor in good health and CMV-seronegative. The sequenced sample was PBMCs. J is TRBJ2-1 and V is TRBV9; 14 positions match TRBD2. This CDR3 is CASSVGLAGGEFF. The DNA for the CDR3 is TGTGCCAGCAGCGTAGGACTAGCGGGGGGGGAGTTCTTC.